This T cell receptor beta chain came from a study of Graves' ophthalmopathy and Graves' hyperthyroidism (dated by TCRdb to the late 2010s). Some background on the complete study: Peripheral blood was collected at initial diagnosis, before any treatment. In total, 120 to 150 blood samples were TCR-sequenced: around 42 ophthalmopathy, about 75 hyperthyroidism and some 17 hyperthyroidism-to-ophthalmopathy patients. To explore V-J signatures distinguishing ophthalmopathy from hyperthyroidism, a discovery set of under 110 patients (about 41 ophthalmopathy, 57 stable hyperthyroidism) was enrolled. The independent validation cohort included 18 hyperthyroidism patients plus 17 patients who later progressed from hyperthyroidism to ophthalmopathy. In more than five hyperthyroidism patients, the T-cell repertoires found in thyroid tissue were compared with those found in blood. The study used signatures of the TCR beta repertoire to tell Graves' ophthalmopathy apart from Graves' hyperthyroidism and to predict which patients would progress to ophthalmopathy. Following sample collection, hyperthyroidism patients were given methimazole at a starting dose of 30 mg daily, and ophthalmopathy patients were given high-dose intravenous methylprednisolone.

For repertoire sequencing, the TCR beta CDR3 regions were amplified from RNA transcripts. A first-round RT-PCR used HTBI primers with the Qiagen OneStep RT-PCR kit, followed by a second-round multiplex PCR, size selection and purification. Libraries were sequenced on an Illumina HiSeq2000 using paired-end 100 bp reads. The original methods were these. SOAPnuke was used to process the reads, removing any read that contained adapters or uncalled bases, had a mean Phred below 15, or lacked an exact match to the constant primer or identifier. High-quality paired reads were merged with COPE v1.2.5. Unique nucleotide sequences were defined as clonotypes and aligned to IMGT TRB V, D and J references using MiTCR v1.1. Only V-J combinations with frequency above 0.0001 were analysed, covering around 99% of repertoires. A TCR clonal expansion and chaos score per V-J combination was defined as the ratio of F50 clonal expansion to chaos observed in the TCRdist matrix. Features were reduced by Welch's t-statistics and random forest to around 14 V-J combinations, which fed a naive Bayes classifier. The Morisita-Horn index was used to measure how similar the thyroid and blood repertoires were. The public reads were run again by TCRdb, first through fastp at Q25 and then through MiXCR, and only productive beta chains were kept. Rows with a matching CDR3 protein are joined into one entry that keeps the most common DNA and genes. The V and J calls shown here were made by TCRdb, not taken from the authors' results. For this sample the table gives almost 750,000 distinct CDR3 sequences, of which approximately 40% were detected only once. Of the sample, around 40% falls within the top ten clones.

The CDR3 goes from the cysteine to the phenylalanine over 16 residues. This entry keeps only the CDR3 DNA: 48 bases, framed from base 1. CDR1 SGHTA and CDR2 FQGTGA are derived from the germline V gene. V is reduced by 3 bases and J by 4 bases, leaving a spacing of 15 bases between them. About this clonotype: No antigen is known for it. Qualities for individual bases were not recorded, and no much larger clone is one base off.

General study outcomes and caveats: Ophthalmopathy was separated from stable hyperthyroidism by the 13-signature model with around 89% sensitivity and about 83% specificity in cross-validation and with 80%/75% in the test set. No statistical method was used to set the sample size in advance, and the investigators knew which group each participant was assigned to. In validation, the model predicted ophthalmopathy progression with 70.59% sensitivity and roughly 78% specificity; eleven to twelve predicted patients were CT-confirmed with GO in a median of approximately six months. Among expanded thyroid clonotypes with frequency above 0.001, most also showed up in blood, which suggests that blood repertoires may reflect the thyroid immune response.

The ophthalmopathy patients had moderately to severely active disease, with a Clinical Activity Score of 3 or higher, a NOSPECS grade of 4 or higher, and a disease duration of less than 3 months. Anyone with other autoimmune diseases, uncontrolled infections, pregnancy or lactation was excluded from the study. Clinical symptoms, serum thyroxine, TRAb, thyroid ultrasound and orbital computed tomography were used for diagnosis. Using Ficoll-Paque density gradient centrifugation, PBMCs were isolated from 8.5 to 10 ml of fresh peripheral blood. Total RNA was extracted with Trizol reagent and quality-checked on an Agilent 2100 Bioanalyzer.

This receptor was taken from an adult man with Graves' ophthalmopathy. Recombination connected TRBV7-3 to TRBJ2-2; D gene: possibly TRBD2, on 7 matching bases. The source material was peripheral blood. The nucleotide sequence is TGTGCCAGCAGCTTCTCGGGGGGCGCGGGCACCGGGGAGCTGTTTTTT. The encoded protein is CASSFSGGAGTGELFF.